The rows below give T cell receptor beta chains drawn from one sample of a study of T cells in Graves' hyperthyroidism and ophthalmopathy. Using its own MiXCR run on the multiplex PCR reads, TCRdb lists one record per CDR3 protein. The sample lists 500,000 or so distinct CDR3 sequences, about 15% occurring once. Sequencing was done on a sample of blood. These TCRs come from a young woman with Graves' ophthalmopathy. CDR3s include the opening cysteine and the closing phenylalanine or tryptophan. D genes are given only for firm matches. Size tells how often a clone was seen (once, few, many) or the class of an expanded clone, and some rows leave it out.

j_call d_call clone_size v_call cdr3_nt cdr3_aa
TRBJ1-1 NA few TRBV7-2 TGTGCCAGCAGCTTATCTAGCAGGGATCACACTGAAGCTTTCTTT CASSLSSRDHTEAFF
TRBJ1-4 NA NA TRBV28 TGTGCCAGCGGAGGGGGTGGGGCAGTGGAAAAACTGTTTTTT CASGGGGAVEKLFF
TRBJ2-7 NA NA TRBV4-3 TGCGCCAGCAGCCATGGAGGGACAGCGTCCGAGCAGTACTTC CASSHGGTASEQYF
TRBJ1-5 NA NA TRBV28 TGTGCCACCGGTAGGGGTAGAAATCAGCCCCAGCATTTT CATGRGRNQPQHF
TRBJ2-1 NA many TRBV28 TGTGCCAGCAGTCCCGGCCACAGGGTAGGTGAGCAGTTCTTC CASSPGHRVGEQFF
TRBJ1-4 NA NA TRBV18 TGTGCCAGCTCAACCTTTGGGGCTGCTAATGAAAAACTGTTTTTT CASSTFGAANEKLFF
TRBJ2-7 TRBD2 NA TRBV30 TGTGCCTGGAATCGGTCTAGCGGGAGTTACGAGCAGTACTTC CAWNRSSGSYEQYF
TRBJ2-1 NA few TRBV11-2 TGTGCCAGCAGCTCCAGGACAGCCAAGAATGAGCAGTTCTTC CASSSRTAKNEQFF
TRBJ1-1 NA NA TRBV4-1 TGCGCCACCAGCGGTCCGGGCACGGGCACTGAAGCTTTCTTT CATSGPGTGTEAFF
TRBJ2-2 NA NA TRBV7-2 TGTGCCAGCAGCCCTTCTCGCACCGGGGAGCTGTTTTTT CASSPSRTGELFF
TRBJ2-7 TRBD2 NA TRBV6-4 TGTGCCAGCAGTGACTCACCAGCGGGAGTGGACGAGCAGTACTTC CASSDSPAGVDEQYF
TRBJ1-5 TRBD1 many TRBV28 TGTGCCAGCAGTTTTTTAGGACAGGATAGGGGGTATAGCAATCAGCCCCAGCATTTT CASSFLGQDRGYSNQPQHF
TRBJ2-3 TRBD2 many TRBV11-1 TGTGCCAGCAGCCCCTTCGCGGGAGGGGCAGATACGCAGTATTTT CASSPFAGGADTQYF
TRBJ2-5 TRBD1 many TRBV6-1 TGTGCCAGCAGCAGCCCCACCGGGACAGGCCAAGAGACCCAGTACTTC CASSSPTGTGQETQYF
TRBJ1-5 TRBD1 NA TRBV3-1 TGTGCCAGCAGCCATCGGGACAGCCTTAACCAGCCCCAGCATTTT CASSHRDSLNQPQHF
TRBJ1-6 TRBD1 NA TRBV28 TGTGCCAGCAGTTTAGAGGCCAGGGGGGATTCACCCCTCCACTTT CASSLEARGDSPLHF
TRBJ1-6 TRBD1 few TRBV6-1 TGTGCCAGCAGGAGCGGACAGGTCGCTTCACCCCTCCACTTT CASRSGQVASPLHF
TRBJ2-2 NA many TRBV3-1 TGTGCCAGCAGCCAACTGCCAGGAGCCAGGGGGGAGCTGTTTTTT CASSQLPGARGELFF
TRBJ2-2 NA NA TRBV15 TGTGCCACCAGCCCAGGGGTGGGAATCACCGGGGAGCTGTTTTTT CATSPGVGITGELFF
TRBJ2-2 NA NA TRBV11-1 TGTGCCAGCAGTCATGAGAAGACAGGGAGGACCGGGGAGCTGTTTTTT CASSHEKTGRTGELFF